This TCR beta chain stems from a study of blood T cell repertoires in COVID-19. Assay used: immunoSEQ multiplex PCR; TCRdb lists only in-frame clones, some missing. The table has roughly 430,000 clones, 70% to 90% seen once. The cohort comprised adults aged about 18 to 100 years residing in about two dozen US areas. V was trimmed by 8 bases and J by 8 bases, leaving 12 bases between them. The CDR3 totals 11 residues. Germline loops: CDR1 SNHLY, CDR2 FYNNEI. The TCR originated in a middle-aged woman with acute COVID-19. The V gene is TRBV2, the J gene TRBJ1-1, with D maybe TRBD1 (5 bases). Sequencing used PBMCs or T cells enriched from blood (not recorded which). CDR3 loop: CASHYSGEAFF. The DNA of the CDR3 is TGTGCCAGCCACTACTCAGGGGAAGCTTTCTTT.